These T cell receptor beta chains were read from a single sample in a study of T cell clonotyping in hematopoietic cell transplantation. Data came from immunoSEQ multiplex PCR; TCRdb stores just in-frame clones and leaves some out. The sample contains thousands of clones, approximately 91% of which appear only once. Sequencing used peripheral blood mononuclear cells, obtained 100 days after allogeneic stem cell transplant. The receptor set was obtained from a female patient aged 45 to 65 who had an allogeneic stem cell transplant from a related donor, so the T cells may come from the graft donor. Some clones in this sample may be carry-over from other donors' samples. The CDR3 runs from the conserved cysteine through the conserved F or W. The order of the fields is D gene, J gene, clone size, V gene, CDR3 DNA, CDR3 protein. The D gene is left open where the match is weak. For some rows the clone size is stated as once, few or many, or as a class when expanded; others skip it.

d_call: -; j_call: TRBJ1-2; clone_size: -; v_call: TRBV7-9; cdr3_nt: TGTGCCAGCAGCTTACGGGTGCCAAGGGGCTACACCTTC; cdr3_aa: CASSLRVPRGYTF
d_call: TRBD2; j_call: TRBJ2-1; clone_size: -; v_call: TRBV6-4; cdr3_nt: TGTGCCAGCAGTGAGGTTAGCGGGGGATACAATGAGCAGTTCTTC; cdr3_aa: CASSEVSGGYNEQFF
d_call: TRBD2; j_call: TRBJ2-1; clone_size: -; v_call: TRBV4-1; cdr3_nt: TGCGCCAGCAGCCCGACTAGCGGGGCGTACAATGAGCAGTTCTTC; cdr3_aa: CASSPTSGAYNEQFF
d_call: TRBD1; j_call: TRBJ1-5; clone_size: -; v_call: TRBV6-6; cdr3_nt: TGTGCCAGCAGCGACAGGGGGGTTAGCAATCAGCCCCAGCATTTT; cdr3_aa: CASSDRGVSNQPQHF
d_call: -; j_call: TRBJ2-7; clone_size: -; v_call: TRBV30; cdr3_nt: TGTGCCTGGAGTGTAGGGAGCCTACGAAAAACCTACGAGCAGTACTTC; cdr3_aa: CAWSVGSLRKTYEQYF
d_call: TRBD1; j_call: TRBJ1-2; clone_size: -; v_call: TRBV2; cdr3_nt: TGTGCCAGCAGTGAGGGACAGGGGGGTAGCTATGGCTACACCTTC; cdr3_aa: CASSEGQGGSYGYTF
d_call: -; j_call: TRBJ2-3; clone_size: -; v_call: TRBV2; cdr3_nt: TGTGCCAGCAGCGGCTACATAAGCACAGATACGCAGTATTTT; cdr3_aa: CASSGYISTDTQYF
d_call: -; j_call: TRBJ2-5; clone_size: -; v_call: TRBV9; cdr3_nt: TGTGCCAGCAGCGTAGGATCGCTACAAGAGACCCAGTACTTC; cdr3_aa: CASSVGSLQETQYF
d_call: TRBD1; j_call: TRBJ1-5; clone_size: few; v_call: TRBV6-6; cdr3_nt: TGTGCCAGCAGTTACAGTCAGGGGGCGGCTCAGCCCCAGCATTTT; cdr3_aa: CASSYSQGAAQPQHF
d_call: -; j_call: TRBJ2-7; clone_size: -; v_call: TRBV7-6; cdr3_nt: TGTGCCAGCAGCTCCGGGGACCTGCTGAGCTCCTACGAGCAGTACTTC; cdr3_aa: CASSSGDLLSSYEQYF
d_call: -; j_call: TRBJ1-2; clone_size: -; v_call: TRBV6-4; cdr3_nt: TGTGCCAGCAGTGAAGTGGAAGGGTACGGCTACACCTTC; cdr3_aa: CASSEVEGYGYTF
d_call: -; j_call: TRBJ1-5; clone_size: -; v_call: TRBV28; cdr3_nt: TGTGCCAGCAGTTTTAGGGGGGCCCAGCATTTT; cdr3_aa: CASSFRGAQHF
d_call: -; j_call: TRBJ2-3; clone_size: -; v_call: TRBV30; cdr3_nt: TGTGCCTGGAGTGTACCGGTCCACCAAGGGAGGACCGTAGATACGCAGTATTTT; cdr3_aa: CAWSVPVHQGRTVDTQYF
d_call: -; j_call: TRBJ1-2; clone_size: -; v_call: TRBV7-6; cdr3_nt: TGTGCCAGCAGCCAATCCCCGGGGAGCTATGGCTACACCTTC; cdr3_aa: CASSQSPGSYGYTF
d_call: TRBD2; j_call: TRBJ2-1; clone_size: -; v_call: TRBV27; cdr3_nt: TGTGCCAGCAGTTCACTTAGCGGGGGGGCTGCAAATGAGCAGTTCTTC; cdr3_aa: CASSSLSGGAANEQFF
d_call: -; j_call: TRBJ2-7; clone_size: -; v_call: TRBV5-1; cdr3_nt: TGCGCCAGCAGGAGAGGAACCGGACTACTCACCTACGAGCAGTACTTC; cdr3_aa: CASRRGTGLLTYEQYF
d_call: -; j_call: TRBJ2-1; clone_size: -; v_call: TRBV11-3; cdr3_nt: TGTGCCAGCAGCTTCGGGGGGCCCCTCAATGAGCAGTTCTTC; cdr3_aa: CASSFGGPLNEQFF
d_call: -; j_call: TRBJ1-2; clone_size: -; v_call: TRBV13; cdr3_nt: TGTGCCAGCAGCTTGGAGATCTATGGCTACACCTTC; cdr3_aa: CASSLEIYGYTF
d_call: -; j_call: TRBJ2-3; clone_size: -; v_call: TRBV7-2; cdr3_nt: TGTGCCAGCCGGAGAATACCAGATACGCAGTATTTT; cdr3_aa: CASRRIPDTQYF
d_call: TRBD1; j_call: TRBJ1-3; clone_size: -; v_call: TRBV19; cdr3_nt: TGTGCCAGTTCGGAGGGGACAGGGGCCTACTCTGGAAACACCATATATTTT; cdr3_aa: CASSEGTGAYSGNTIYF
d_call: -; j_call: TRBJ1-3; clone_size: -; v_call: TRBV27; cdr3_nt: TGTGCCAGCAGTTCGAGTCGAAACACCATATATTTT; cdr3_aa: CASSSSRNTIYF
d_call: -; j_call: TRBJ1-3; clone_size: few; v_call: TRBV6-1; cdr3_nt: TGTGCCAGCAGTTATAGCTCTGGAAACACCATATATTTT; cdr3_aa: CASSYSSGNTIYF
d_call: TRBD1; j_call: TRBJ2-5; clone_size: -; v_call: TRBV27; cdr3_nt: TGTGCCAGCAGTCCACTGACAGGGGTCGCGGGAAGGAAGTACTTC; cdr3_aa: CASSPLTGVAGRKYF
d_call: TRBD2; j_call: TRBJ2-1; clone_size: -; v_call: TRBV11-2; cdr3_nt: TGTGCCAGCAGCTTAACTAGCGGGGTCCATGAGCAGTTCTTC; cdr3_aa: CASSLTSGVHEQFF
d_call: TRBD1; j_call: TRBJ1-2; clone_size: -; v_call: TRBV27; cdr3_nt: TGTGCCAGCAGTTTGAACAGGGGACAGGGTGGCTACACCTTC; cdr3_aa: CASSLNRGQGGYTF
d_call: -; j_call: TRBJ1-5; clone_size: once; v_call: TRBV2; cdr3_nt: TGTGCCAGCAGTGTTGGAAAAGGGGGTAGCAATCAGCCCCAGCATTTT; cdr3_aa: CASSVGKGGSNQPQHF
d_call: TRBD2; j_call: TRBJ2-7; clone_size: -; v_call: TRBV7-2; cdr3_nt: TGTGCCAGCAGCTTAGAGGCTAGCGGGAGGGCCATGGAGCAGTACTTC; cdr3_aa: CASSLEASGRAMEQYF
d_call: -; j_call: TRBJ2-7; clone_size: -; v_call: TRBV29-1; cdr3_nt: TGCAGCTCTTGTGACCAAAACGGACCCGGCGGCTCCTACGAGCAGTACTTC; cdr3_aa: CSSCDQNGPGGSYEQYF
d_call: TRBD2; j_call: TRBJ2-7; clone_size: -; v_call: TRBV13; cdr3_nt: TGTGCCAGCAGCTTAGGCCCCGGGACTAGCGGGAGGGCCAGCTACGAGCAGTACTTC; cdr3_aa: CASSLGPGTSGRASYEQYF
d_call: -; j_call: TRBJ2-1; clone_size: -; v_call: TRBV2; cdr3_nt: TGTGCCAGCAGTTACGACAATGAGCAGTTCTTC; cdr3_aa: CASSYDNEQFF
d_call: -; j_call: TRBJ1-1; clone_size: -; v_call: TRBV6-6; cdr3_nt: TGTGCCAGCAAAAGCCGGGAGGCTGAAGCTTTCTTT; cdr3_aa: CASKSREAEAFF
d_call: -; j_call: TRBJ1-5; clone_size: -; v_call: TRBV28; cdr3_nt: TGTGCCAGCATTGGGGGCCATAGCAATCAGCCCCAGCATTTT; cdr3_aa: CASIGGHSNQPQHF
d_call: -; j_call: TRBJ1-5; clone_size: -; v_call: TRBV28; cdr3_nt: TGTGCCAGCACGGCCAGAGGCTATCAGCCCCAGCATTTT; cdr3_aa: CASTARGYQPQHF
d_call: -; j_call: TRBJ2-1; clone_size: -; v_call: TRBV4-2; cdr3_nt: TGTGCCAGCAGCCAAGAGCCTCGCGGGGGCATTACTGATGAGCAGTTCTTC; cdr3_aa: CASSQEPRGGITDEQFF
d_call: -; j_call: TRBJ2-2; clone_size: -; v_call: TRBV30; cdr3_nt: TGTGCCTGGAGCAGTCAGGGAACCATCGGGGAGCTGTTTTTT; cdr3_aa: CAWSSQGTIGELFF
d_call: -; j_call: TRBJ2-2; clone_size: -; v_call: TRBV15; cdr3_nt: TGTGCCACCAGCACCCTCAGCGGGGAGCTGTTTTTT; cdr3_aa: CATSTLSGELFF
d_call: -; j_call: TRBJ1-2; clone_size: -; v_call: TRBV5-6; cdr3_nt: TGTGCCAGTAATCGGGGGTATGGCTACACCTTC; cdr3_aa: CASNRGYGYTF
d_call: TRBD2; j_call: TRBJ2-1; clone_size: -; v_call: TRBV7-2; cdr3_nt: TGTGCCAGCGCCCCGGCCGGGACTAGCGGGATAGGCTCCTACAATGAGCAGTTCTTC; cdr3_aa: CASAPAGTSGIGSYNEQFF
d_call: -; j_call: TRBJ1-5; clone_size: -; v_call: TRBV29-1; cdr3_nt: TGCAGCGTTGCAGGGCTGGATCAGCCCCAGCATTTT; cdr3_aa: CSVAGLDQPQHF
d_call: -; j_call: TRBJ1-1; clone_size: -; v_call: TRBV19; cdr3_nt: TGTGCCAGTAGTATAGGTAGGGGCGCGAACACTGAAGCTTTCTTT; cdr3_aa: CASSIGRGANTEAFF
d_call: TRBD2; j_call: TRBJ2-1; clone_size: -; v_call: TRBV9; cdr3_nt: TGTGCCAGCAGTCCCCGACTAGCGGGAGCGGTTGAGCAGTTCTTC; cdr3_aa: CASSPRLAGAVEQFF
d_call: -; j_call: TRBJ2-4; clone_size: -; v_call: TRBV30; cdr3_nt: TGTGCCTGGAGGTCCGGGGTAGTAGCCAAAAACATTCAGTACTTC; cdr3_aa: CAWRSGVVAKNIQYF
d_call: -; j_call: TRBJ1-5; clone_size: -; v_call: TRBV6-1; cdr3_nt: TGTGCCAGCAGTGCCGAAGGGAGGCAGCCCCAGCATTTT; cdr3_aa: CASSAEGRQPQHF
d_call: TRBD1; j_call: TRBJ1-4; clone_size: -; v_call: TRBV2; cdr3_nt: TGTGCCAGCAGTCCCGGGACAGGATCCCGGGGTGAAAAACTGTTTTTT; cdr3_aa: CASSPGTGSRGEKLFF
d_call: TRBD1; j_call: TRBJ2-5; clone_size: -; v_call: TRBV5-1; cdr3_nt: TGCGCCAGCAGCGGCGGGACAGGGGGGTACCAAGAGACCCAGTACTTC; cdr3_aa: CASSGGTGGYQETQYF
d_call: -; j_call: TRBJ1-5; clone_size: -; v_call: TRBV4-1; cdr3_nt: TGCGCCAGCAGCCAAGACAGGGAGGATCAGCCCCAGCATTTT; cdr3_aa: CASSQDREDQPQHF
d_call: TRBD1; j_call: TRBJ1-2; clone_size: -; v_call: TRBV7-9; cdr3_nt: TGTGCCAGCAGCCCGACAGGGAACTATGGCTACACCTTC; cdr3_aa: CASSPTGNYGYTF
d_call: -; j_call: TRBJ1-4; clone_size: -; v_call: TRBV4-3; cdr3_nt: TGCGCCAGCAGCCAAGATAGGGCTAGTGCTAATGAAAAACTGTTTTTT; cdr3_aa: CASSQDRASANEKLFF
d_call: -; j_call: TRBJ1-1; clone_size: -; v_call: TRBV6-5; cdr3_nt: TGTGCCAGCAGTTCTTCCTTGGGGGGCACTGAAGCTTTCTTT; cdr3_aa: CASSSSLGGTEAFF
d_call: -; j_call: TRBJ1-4; clone_size: -; v_call: TRBV15; cdr3_nt: TGTGCCACCAGCAGAGAGACTAGGGGAAAACTGTTTTTT; cdr3_aa: CATSRETRGKLFF
d_call: -; j_call: TRBJ1-1; clone_size: -; v_call: TRBV19; cdr3_nt: TGTGCCAGTAGTATCTGGGGGACTGAAGCTTTCTTT; cdr3_aa: CASSIWGTEAFF
d_call: -; j_call: TRBJ2-1; clone_size: -; v_call: TRBV19; cdr3_nt: TGTGCCAGTAGTATTCAAACAGGTAGCTCCTACAATGAGCAGTTCTTC; cdr3_aa: CASSIQTGSSYNEQFF
d_call: TRBD2; j_call: TRBJ2-3; clone_size: -; v_call: TRBV7-6; cdr3_nt: TGTGCCAGCAGCCCGACCGGGGACTATTCTTTCTACGATACGCAGTATTTT; cdr3_aa: CASSPTGDYSFYDTQYF
d_call: -; j_call: TRBJ2-7; clone_size: -; v_call: TRBV7-2; cdr3_nt: TGTGCCAGCAGCACCGGGCCCCTCTACGAGCAGTACTTC; cdr3_aa: CASSTGPLYEQYF
d_call: -; j_call: TRBJ1-2; clone_size: medium-sized; v_call: TRBV29-1; cdr3_nt: TGCAGCGTTGTGTCAGGGAATGGCTACACCTTC; cdr3_aa: CSVVSGNGYTF
d_call: -; j_call: TRBJ2-5; clone_size: -; v_call: TRBV19; cdr3_nt: TGTGCCAGCAAGGGGGGACAAGAGACCCAGTACTTC; cdr3_aa: CASKGGQETQYF
d_call: TRBD1; j_call: TRBJ1-6; clone_size: -; v_call: TRBV2; cdr3_nt: TGTGCCAGCAGTAACGGACAGGGGACAGGACCCCTCCACTTT; cdr3_aa: CASSNGQGTGPLHF
d_call: TRBD2; j_call: TRBJ2-7; clone_size: -; v_call: TRBV4-1; cdr3_nt: TGCGCCAGCAGTCCTGGACTAGCGGGGGGGCCTTTCTACGAGCAGTACTTC; cdr3_aa: CASSPGLAGGPFYEQYF
d_call: -; j_call: TRBJ2-5; clone_size: -; v_call: TRBV5-1; cdr3_nt: TGCGCCAGCAGCCTGACCGGACAGAACCAAGAGACCCAGTACTTC; cdr3_aa: CASSLTGQNQETQYF